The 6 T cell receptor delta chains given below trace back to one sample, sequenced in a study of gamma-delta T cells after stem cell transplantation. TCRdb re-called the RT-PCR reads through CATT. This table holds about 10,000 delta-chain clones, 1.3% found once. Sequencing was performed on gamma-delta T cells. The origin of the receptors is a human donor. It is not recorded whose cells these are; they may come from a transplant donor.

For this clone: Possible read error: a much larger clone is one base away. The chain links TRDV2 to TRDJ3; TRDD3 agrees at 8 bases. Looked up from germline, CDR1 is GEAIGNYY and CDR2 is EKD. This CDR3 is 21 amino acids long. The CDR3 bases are TGTGCCTGTGACACCGCGACTGGGGGCCGCCGACCCTCCTGGGGCACCCGACAGATGTTTTTC. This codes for CACDTATGGRRPSWGTRQMFF.

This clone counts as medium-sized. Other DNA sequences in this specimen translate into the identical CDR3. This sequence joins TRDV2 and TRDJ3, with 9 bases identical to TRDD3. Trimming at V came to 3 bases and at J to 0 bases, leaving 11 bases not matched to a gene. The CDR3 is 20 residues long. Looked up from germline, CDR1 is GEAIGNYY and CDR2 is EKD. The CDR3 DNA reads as TGTGCCTGTGACCGTGTACTGGGGGACCGATTCTCCTGGGACACCCGACAGATGTTTTTC. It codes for CACDRVLGDRFSWDTRQMFF.

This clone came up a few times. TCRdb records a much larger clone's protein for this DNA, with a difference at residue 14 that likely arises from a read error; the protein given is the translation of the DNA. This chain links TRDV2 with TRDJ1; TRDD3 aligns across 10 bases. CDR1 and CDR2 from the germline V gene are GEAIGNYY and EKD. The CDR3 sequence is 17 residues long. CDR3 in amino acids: CACDTLFTGGSTDRLIF. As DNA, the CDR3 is TGTGCCTGTGACACCCTTTTTACTGGGGGATCCACCGATAGACTCATCTTT.

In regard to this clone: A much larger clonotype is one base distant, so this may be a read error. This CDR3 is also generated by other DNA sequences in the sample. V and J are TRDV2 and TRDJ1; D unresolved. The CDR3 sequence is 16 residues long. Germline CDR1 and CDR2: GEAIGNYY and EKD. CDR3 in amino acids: CACDPVRVTLADKLIF. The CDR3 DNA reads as TGTGCATGTGACCCTGTCCGCGTTACTTTGGCCGATAAACTCATCTTT.

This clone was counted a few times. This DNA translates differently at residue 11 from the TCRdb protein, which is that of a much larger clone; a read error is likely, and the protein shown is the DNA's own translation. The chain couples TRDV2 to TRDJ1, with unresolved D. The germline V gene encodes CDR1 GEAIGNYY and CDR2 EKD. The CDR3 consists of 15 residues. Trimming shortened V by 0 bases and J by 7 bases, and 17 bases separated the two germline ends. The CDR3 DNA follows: TGTGCCTGTGACACCGTCAAACGCCGGTATGTTAAACTCATCTTT. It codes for CACDTVKRRYVKLIF.

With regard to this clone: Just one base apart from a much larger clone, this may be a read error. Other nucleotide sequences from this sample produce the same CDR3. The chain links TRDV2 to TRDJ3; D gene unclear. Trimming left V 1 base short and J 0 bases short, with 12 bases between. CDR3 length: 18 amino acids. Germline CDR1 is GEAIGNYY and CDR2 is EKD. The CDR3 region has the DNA TGTGCCTGTGACACTCCACTAGGTAGCTCCTGGGACACCCGACAGATGTTTTTC. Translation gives CACDTPLGSSWDTRQMFF.